This T cell receptor beta chain appears in the sequencing data of a study of naive and memory T cell subsets. The beta constant-region primer was an equimolar mix of two oligonucleotides covering TRBC1 and TRBC2. The ligated cDNA underwent four PCR rounds using SP2 and nested alpha and beta constant-region primers. An oligonucleotide with the SP2 primer and a 12-nucleotide UMI was ligated to the cDNA 3' end. One entry per CDR3 protein results from TCRdb running MiXCR on the UMI-ligation and nested PCR reads. Among some 15,000 distinct CDR3 sequences listed, 8% to 9.5% were seen once. From the second PCR step, alpha and beta chains were amplified apart. Cells stained for CD3, CD4, CD8, CD45RA, CD27 and viability were sorted into four CD45RA/CD27 subsets. The length of the CDR3 is 19 residues. V was shortened by 3 bases and J by 3 bases, with 27 bases between the two germline ends. Looked up from germline, CDR1 is ENHRY and CDR2 is SYGVKD.

The chain carries TRBV10-3 and TRBJ2-7; D unresolved. The TCR comes from a human donor in good health. The sequenced sample was central memory CD8+ T cells from blood. The CDR3 coding sequence is TGTGCCATCAGTGATCTTTCTCTCGCAAGCGCCCACCAATTCTACGAGCAGTACTTC. Translated, it gives CAISDLSLASAHQFYEQYF.